The sequence of this T cell receptor (beta chain) was determined in a study of blood T cells in healthy people across ages. Overall study findings and caveats: Naive and antigen-experienced cells could not be conclusively compared, given unsorted PBMCs. While age rose, TCR beta diversity per million T cells dropped in a roughly linear way.

CDR1 and CDR2 from the germline V gene are SGHTA and FQGNSA. Trimming left V 1 base short and J 2 bases short, with 11 bases between. The CDR3 contains 15 residues. This clonotype was recorded a few times. No antigen is known for it. For the second PCR, which ran for roughly 6 to 12 cycles, a sample-barcoded 5' primer and a J-beta primer mix were used. Each cDNA molecule carried a tag from a template-switch adaptor that contained 12 random nucleotides. A single record per CDR3 protein comes from TCRdb applying MiXCR to the 5' RACE reads. The sample shows approximately 770,000 distinct CDR3 sequences, about 62% of them seen only once. Drawn from each donor were approximately 9.2 milliliters of peripheral blood.

Material: blood. The chain has TRBV7-2 and TRBJ1-1; the D gene is possibly TRBD1 (6 bases). This TCR came from a man in his thirties or forties in good health. CDR3 sequence (DNA): TGTGCCAGCAGCTTAGTGGCGGGGACAAACACTGAAGCTTTCTTT. Its translation: CASSLVAGTNTEAFF.